A single sample gave rise to the 9 T cell receptor beta chains below, sequenced in a study of T cell repertoires in cytomegalovirus infection. TCRdb reanalysed the reads using MiXCR and keeps one entry per CDR3 protein. The repertoire holds about 130,000 distinct CDR3 sequences, with 32% as singletons. These receptors are not linked to any known antigen. The sequencing here drew on CD8+ T cells from cultured PBMCs, taken from culture after CMV antigen stimulation. Receptors were obtained from a human donor in good health (CMV status not recorded). Some clones in this sample may be carry-over from other donors' samples.

The chain employs TRBV3-1 and TRBJ1-4, with D possibly TRBD1 on 5 matching bases. Germline assignment: CDR1 LGHDT and CDR2 YNNKEL (reference sequence). The CDR3 totals 17 residues. V was trimmed by 4 bases and J by 5 bases, leaving 20 bases between them. The CDR3 is CASSRPLFREKNEKLFF. CDR3 bases: TGTGCCAGCAGCCGGCCCCTATTCAGGGAGAAGAATGAAAAACTGTTTTTT.

The chain combines TRBV12-3 or TRBV12-4 with TRBJ1-1, with 9 bases fitting TRBD1. The CDR3 contains 15 residues. The V and J ends lost 2 bases and 4 bases, in that order; junction bases with no gene match: 5. The CDR3 region is CASSLKGQGLTEAFF. The CDR3 nucleotides are TGTGCCAGCAGTTTAAAGGGACAGGGACTCACTGAAGCTTTCTTT.

The chain employs TRBV28 and TRBJ1-1, with 7 bases aligning to TRBD1. The CDR3 consists of 15 residues. With 3 bases clipped from V and 0 bases from J, the junction kept 4 bases outside the gene matches. Germline values: CDR1 MDHEN, CDR2 SYDVKM. Written as DNA, the CDR3 is TGTGCCAGCAGTTTCCCCGGACAGGTGAACACTGAAGCTTTCTTT. This sequence encodes CASSFPGQVNTEAFF.

The chain joins TRBV29-1 to TRBJ1-3; D may be TRBD1 (6 bases). Trimming left V 4 bases short and J 4 bases short, with 8 bases between. This CDR3 has 12 residues. CDR1 and CDR2 (germline): SQVTM, ANQGSEA. This CDR3 reads CSVGQDGNTIYF. The CDR3 nucleotides read TGCAGCGTTGGACAGGACGGAAACACCATATATTTT.

The chain recombines TRBV27 with TRBJ2-1, with unresolved D. The CDR3 contains 14 residues. V was clipped by 2 bases and J by 6 bases, with 11 bases between them. In germline, CDR1 is MNHEY, CDR2 SMNVEV (reference sequence). CDR3 nucleotides: TGTGCCAGCAGTTTAGGAAACCTCGGCAATGAGCAGTTCTTC. This translates into CASSLGNLGNEQFF.

With regard to this clonotype: A read error is possible here, since a much larger clone lies one base away. The chain joins TRBV7-8 to TRBJ1-1, with unresolved D. The CDR3 is made up of 13 amino acids. Germline lookup yields CDR1 SGHVS and CDR2 FQNEAQ. For the CDR3, the DNA is TGTGCCAGCACCCCGTTGGTGAACCCTGAAGCTTTCTTT. Protein sequence: CASTPLVNPEAFF.

This clonotype was recorded many times. The V call is TRBV28, the J call TRBJ1-2; 9 bases align to TRBD1. CDR1 MDHEN and CDR2 SYDVKM come from the germline V gene. This CDR3 region has 15 residues. V lost 5 bases, J lost 3 bases, and 7 bases stayed unmatched. The CDR3 nucleotides are TGTGCCAGCAGTGCAACAGGGGGCCTGTACTATGGCTACACCTTC. Translation: CASSATGGLYYGYTF.

This chain connects TRBV5-1 to TRBJ2-7, with D maybe TRBD1 (5 bases). The CDR3 consists of 15 residues. The ends were cut back, 0 bases at V and 3 bases at J, with 13 bases in the middle. The germline V gene has CDR1 SGHRS and CDR2 YFSETQ. The CDR3 here is CASSLDRGISYEQYF. In DNA, the CDR3 is TGCGCCAGCAGCTTGGATAGGGGAATCAGCTACGAGCAGTACTTC.

In this sample, this clonotype turned up many times. The chain uses TRBV7-9 and TRBJ2-2; D gene uncertain. Germline V gene lookup returns CDR1 SEHNR and CDR2 FQNEAQ (reference sequence). Deletions cut 10 bases from V and 2 bases from J, with 11 bases between. The CDR3 runs 13 residues. The CDR3 sequence is CATSGLNTGELFF. The CDR3 region has the DNA TGTGCCACTTCCGGGCTTAACACCGGGGAGCTGTTTTTT.